This T cell receptor (beta chain) was documented in a study of beta chain features in type 1 diabetes (dated by TCRdb to between 2018 and 2020). Study-wide context: No differences in mean age, gender distribution, total cell number or subset yield were found between patients and healthy donors. A total of 100 million to 110 million sorted cells were examined across all samples, and a strong correlation was observed between cell number per subset and RNA yield. The study compared TCRB repertoires of sorted circulating CD4+ T cell subsets between recently diagnosed type 1 diabetes patients and matched healthy donors. Regulatory and stem cell-like memory subsets were isolated from only 8 patients and roughly eight healthy donors, whereas naive and central memory subsets came from all 30 or so donors.

A single peripheral blood draw of around 0.11 L on average was collected from each donor into heparinised tubes. A BD FACSAria II was used to sort naive, central memory, regulatory and stem cell-like memory CD4+ T cells with a panel that included CD45RO, CCR7, CD25, CD127, CD95 and CD27. All sorted populations exceeded 95% purity. PBMCs were isolated right away by Lymphoprep density gradient centrifugation and were stained directly, without culture. Samples were stained and sorted in pairs, with one healthy donor and one patient per experiment, so that batch effects were minimized. In its sample, this clone was seen a few times. It lacks a known antigen. Base qualities are not recorded, but no much larger clone differs from it by a single base. The investigation overall reported the following: Naive, central memory and regulatory TCRB repertoires appeared to be more similar among patients than among healthy donors. HLA sub-analyses involved small numbers of individuals, so any influence of HLA type on TCRB rearrangement remained unresolved. Sequencing cDNA rather than genomic DNA could over-represent highly expressing activated cells, although activation and CD3 levels did not differ between groups. Fewer insertions and more nucleotide deletions at VDJ recombination sites were observed in patients with type 1 diabetes, implying thymic rearrangement abnormalities. Type 1 diabetes patients showed a moderate but significant shortening of TCRB CDR3 length in all four CD4+ subsets. Shorter templates might be favored by PCR, yet because patient and control samples were amplified and corrected together, any such skew would affect both groups equally.

The germline V gene sets CDR1 to SGHDN and CDR2 to FVKESK. The CDR3 holds 16 amino acids from the cysteine to the phenylalanine. Only the CDR3 part of the read is kept: 48 bases, read in frame from the first base. V is reduced by 4 bases and J by 2 bases, leaving a spacing of 17 bases between them. The entire isolated RNA was reverse transcribed using the High Capacity cDNA Reverse Transcription Kit, and thus expressed TCRB transcripts were sequenced. Naive, central memory and regulatory T cell samples underwent deep immunoSEQ sequencing, averaging around 3.6 million total reads per sample. Sorted cells were lysed in RLT buffer and RNA was extracted with DNase-treated RNeasy Micro or Mini kits, depending on cell number. To prevent cross-contamination, every cell subset was processed on its own, while patient and healthy donor samples were processed together. TCRB sequences were amplified from cDNA with the immunoSEQ multiplex PCR, producing 87-bp fragments spanning the CDR3 region. Sequencing of the amplicons was done on the Illumina HiSeq platform. Turning to the authors' computational methods: PCR bias was computationally corrected using synthetic template baselines, reads within Hamming distance 2 were collapsed, and singletons that could not be merged were discarded. Reads were aligned against IMGT to assign V, D and J genes, CDR3 length and insertions or deletions at six rearrangement sites. Within each subset, clonotype counts were normalized to sorted cell number, and only after that were true diversity and Gini coefficients computed with the tcR R package. Repertoire sharing was quantified using the overlap coefficient calculated on TCRB nucleotide sequences. Out-of-frame TCRB sequences from naive cells were analyzed to stand in for the pre-selection repertoire. Here the immuneACCESS table is served through TCRdb, limited to in-frame sequences with V and J called. Missing clones are a known gap in these copies; in checked studies unresolved V genes cover under half, and the rest lacks a known reason. The V and J calls and clone size are taken from that table; D and trimming were inferred from the DNA. For this sample the table gives around 650,000 clones, of which around 12% were detected only once. Around 0.12% of the sample lies in the top ten.

The sequence joins TRBV14 to TRBJ2-5; the D gene is perhaps TRBD2, from 6 matching bases. This TCR came from a man aged 30 to 45 with type 1 diabetes. The specimen was naive CD4+ T cells from blood. What this sample's cell subset or site label stands for: true naive CD4+ T cells. The CDR3 is CASSPNGDWRQETQYF. The base sequence is TGTGCCAGCAGCCCAAACGGGGACTGGAGACAAGAGACCCAGTACTTC. Outside the CDR3, residues come from the reference TRBV14 and TRBJ2-5 proteins, so the full variable domain is: EAGVTQFPSHSVIEKGQTVTLRCDPISGHDNLYWYRRVMGKEIKFLLHFVKESKQDESGMPNNRFLAERTGGTYSTLKVQPAELEDSGVYFCASSPNGDWRQETQYFGPGTRLLVL.